This T cell receptor (beta chain) emerged from a study of T cell repertoires in ileal Crohn's disease. The sample's time point: inflamed ileum from the surgical specimen. Germline CDR1 is MGHRA and CDR2 is YSYEKL. Trimming cost V 0 bases and J 4 bases, with 9 bases left between them. CDR3 length equals 14 residues. Assay: immunoSEQ multiplex PCR; the TCRdb copy retains only in-frame clones and omits some. The table lists about 5,500 clones, approximately 80% of them singletons. This clone was counted a single time. The sequenced sample consisted of ileal tissue. This sequence was found in an adult with Crohn's disease. The chain uses TRBV4-1 and TRBJ2-5, with a weak D call TRBD1 (6 bases). The CDR3 region has the DNA TGCGCCAGCAGCCAAGAGCACAGGGCAGAGACCCAGTACTTC. This sequence encodes CASSQEHRAETQYF.